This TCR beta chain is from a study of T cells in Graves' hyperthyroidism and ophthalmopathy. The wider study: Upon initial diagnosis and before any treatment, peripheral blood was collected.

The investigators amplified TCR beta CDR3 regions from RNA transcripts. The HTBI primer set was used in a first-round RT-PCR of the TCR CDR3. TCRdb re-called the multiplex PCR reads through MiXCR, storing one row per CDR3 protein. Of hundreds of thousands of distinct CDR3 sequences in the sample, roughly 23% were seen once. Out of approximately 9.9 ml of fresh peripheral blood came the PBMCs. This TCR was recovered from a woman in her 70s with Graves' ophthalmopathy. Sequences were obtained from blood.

The CDR3: CAWSVTDTQYF. The CDR3 nucleotides are TGTGCCTGGAGTGTGACAGATACGCAGTATTTT. The chain recombines TRBV30 with TRBJ2-3; D gene ambiguous. This CDR3 contains 11 residues. In germline, CDR1 is GTSNPN, CDR2 SVGIG (reference sequence). Between the trimmed V and J ends, which lost 0 bases and 3 bases, there was a span of 1 base.